The table lists the clone carrying this TCR beta chain with many counts. This CDR3 spans 14 amino acids. V shed 6 bases and J 4 bases; nucleotides not matched to a gene: 8. Germline V gene data show CDR1 as SGHTA and CDR2 as FQGNSA. The data derive from a study of regulatory T cells in long-lasting Graves disease. Investigators prepared the TCR beta libraries by applying iRepertoire HTBI primers and Arm-PCR of CDR3 regions. TCRdb itself ran the multiplex PCR reads through MiXCR, one entry per CDR3 protein. The data hold some 240,000 distinct CDR3 sequences, with about 19% observed a single time. Sample time point: newly diagnosed GD, antithyroid drugs for less than 3 months. With RNA extracted from PBMCs as input, the TCR library was made. The sample was also reused in another study, on T cells in Graves' hyperthyroidism and ophthalmopathy.

This TCR was recovered from a woman in her twenties or thirties with Graves disease. The J gene is TRBJ2-7, the V gene TRBV7-2; 8 nucleotides line up with TRBD2. The sample consisted of peripheral blood mononuclear cells (PBMCs), taken at new diagnosis, from a patient treated with antithyroid drugs. The CDR3 sequence: CASSQAGEWYEQYF. CDR3 DNA sequence: TGTGCCAGCAGTCAAGCGGGAGAGTGGTACGAGCAGTACTTC.